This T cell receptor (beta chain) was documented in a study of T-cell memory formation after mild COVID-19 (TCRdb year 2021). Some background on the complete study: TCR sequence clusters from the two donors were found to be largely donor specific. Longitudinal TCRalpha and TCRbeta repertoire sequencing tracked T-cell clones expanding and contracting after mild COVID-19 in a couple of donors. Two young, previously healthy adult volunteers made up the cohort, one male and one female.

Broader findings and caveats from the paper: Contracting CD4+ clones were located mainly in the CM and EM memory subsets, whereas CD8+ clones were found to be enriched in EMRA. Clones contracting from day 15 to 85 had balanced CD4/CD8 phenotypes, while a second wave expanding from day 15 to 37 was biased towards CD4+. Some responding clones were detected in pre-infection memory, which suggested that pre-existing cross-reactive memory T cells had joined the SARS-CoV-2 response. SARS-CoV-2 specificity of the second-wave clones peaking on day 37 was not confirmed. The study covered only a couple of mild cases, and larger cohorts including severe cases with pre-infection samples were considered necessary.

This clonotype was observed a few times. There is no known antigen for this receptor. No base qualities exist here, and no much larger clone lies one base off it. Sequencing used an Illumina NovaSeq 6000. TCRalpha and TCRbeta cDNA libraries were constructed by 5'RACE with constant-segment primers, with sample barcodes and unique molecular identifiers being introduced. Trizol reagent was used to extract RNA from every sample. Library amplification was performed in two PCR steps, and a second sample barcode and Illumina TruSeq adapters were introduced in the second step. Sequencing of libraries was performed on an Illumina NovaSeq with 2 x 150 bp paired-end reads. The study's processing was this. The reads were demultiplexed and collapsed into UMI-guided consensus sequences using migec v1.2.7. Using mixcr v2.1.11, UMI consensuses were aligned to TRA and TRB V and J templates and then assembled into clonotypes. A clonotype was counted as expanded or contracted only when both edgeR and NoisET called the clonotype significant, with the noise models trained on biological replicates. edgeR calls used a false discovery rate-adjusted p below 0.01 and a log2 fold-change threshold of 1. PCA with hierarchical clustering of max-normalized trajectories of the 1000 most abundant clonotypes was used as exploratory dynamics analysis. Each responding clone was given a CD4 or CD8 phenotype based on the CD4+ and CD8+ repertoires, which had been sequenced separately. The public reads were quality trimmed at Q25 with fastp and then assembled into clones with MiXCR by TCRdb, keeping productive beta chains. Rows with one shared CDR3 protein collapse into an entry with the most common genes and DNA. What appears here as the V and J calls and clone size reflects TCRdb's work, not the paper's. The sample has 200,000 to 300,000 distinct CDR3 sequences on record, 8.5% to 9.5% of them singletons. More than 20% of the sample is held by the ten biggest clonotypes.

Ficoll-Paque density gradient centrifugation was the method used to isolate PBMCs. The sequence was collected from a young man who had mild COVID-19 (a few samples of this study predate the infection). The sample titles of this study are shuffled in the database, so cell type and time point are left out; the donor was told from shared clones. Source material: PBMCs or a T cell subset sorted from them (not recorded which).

The CDR3 region reads CASSMIRLAGYYEQYF. The DNA sequence is TGTGCCAGCAGCATGATCAGGCTAGCGGGTTACTACGAGCAGTACTTC. The chain joins TRBV6-5 to TRBJ2-7; TRBD2 fits 8 bases in the junction. The CDR3 covers 16 residues, taking in both the cysteine and the phenylalanine. The kept DNA is CDR3 alone, 48 bases in frame from the first base. CDR1 MNHEY and CDR2 SVGAGI were looked up in the germline V gene. The germline V and J ends show losses of 6 bases and 3 bases respectively, and no gene match explains 13 bases of the junction.